The clone carrying this T cell receptor (beta chain) was picked up a small number of times. These data come from a study of T-cell reconstitution after alpha-beta-depleted transplantation in children. This CDR3 comprises 12 residues. V was pared by 9 bases and J by 0 bases, with 2 bases of the junction left unmatched. Looked up from germline, CDR1 is SGDLS and CDR2 is YYNGEE. Using unique molecular identifiers, the investigators prepared the TCRbeta library. TCRdb re-called the PCR reads through MiXCR, storing one row per CDR3 protein. The data show approximately 590,000 distinct CDR3 sequences, roughly a tenth seen once.

This receptor was taken from a human donor who donated a stem cell graft to a child with acute myeloid leukemia. The sample was PBMCs from the stem cell graft donor, taken from the stem cell graft. J is TRBJ2-7 and V is TRBV9; 8 bases agree with TRBD1. The CDR3 coding sequence is TGTGCCAAAGACAGGGGCTCCTACGAGCAGTACTTC. This gives the protein CAKDRGSYEQYF.